This is a list of T cell receptor beta chains from one sample in a study of OX40 agonist ivuxolimab in advanced cancers. Produced via immunoSEQ multiplex PCR; TCRdb's table is partial and in-frame only. The sample contains about 99,000 clones, roughly 95% of which appear only once. The sequencing here drew on CD4+ or CD8+ T cells sorted from blood, taken in a trial of the OX40 agonist ivuxolimab. These receptors were collected from an adult with an advanced solid tumor such as melanoma, head and neck, liver or kidney cancer. Each CDR3 is given with its conserved first and last residue. D genes are given only for firm matches. The size of a clone is reported for some rows only, either as once, few or many, or as a class for expanded clones.

j_gene: TRBJ2-7
d_gene: TRBD1
abundance: NA
v_gene: TRBV4-1
CDR3nt: TGCGCCAGCAGCCAACGACAGGGGGCTGGCGAGCAGTACTTC
CDR3aa: CASSQRQGAGEQYF

j_gene: TRBJ1-1
d_gene: NA
abundance: NA
v_gene: TRBV19
CDR3nt: TGTGCCAGTAGTATTGGGCAGTCGAACACTGAAGCTTTCTTT
CDR3aa: CASSIGQSNTEAFF

j_gene: TRBJ2-7
d_gene: NA
abundance: NA
v_gene: TRBV6-6
CDR3nt: TGTGCCAGCAGTTATACTGGCAGGGCCTACGAGCAGTACTTC
CDR3aa: CASSYTGRAYEQYF

j_gene: TRBJ2-7
d_gene: NA
abundance: once
v_gene: TRBV2
CDR3nt: TGTGCCAGCAGTCTCCGCGGAGCGAGCTCCTACGAGCAGTACTTC
CDR3aa: CASSLRGASSYEQYF

j_gene: TRBJ1-2
d_gene: NA
abundance: NA
v_gene: TRBV6-1
CDR3nt: TGTGCCAGCAAGAACGGGGGCGCAGGCTGCACCTTC
CDR3aa: CASKNGGAGCTF

j_gene: TRBJ1-6
d_gene: NA
abundance: NA
v_gene: TRBV28
CDR3nt: TGTGCCAGCAGTCCCGATGCGTCACCCCTCCACTTT
CDR3aa: CASSPDASPLHF

j_gene: TRBJ2-7
d_gene: NA
abundance: NA
v_gene: TRBV9
CDR3nt: TGTGCCAGCAGCGTAGCTACAGGAGATTACGAGCAGTACTTC
CDR3aa: CASSVATGDYEQYF

j_gene: TRBJ2-1
d_gene: NA
abundance: NA
v_gene: TRBV19
CDR3nt: TGTGCCAGTAGTATGACTAGCTACAATGAGCAGTTCTTC
CDR3aa: CASSMTSYNEQFF

j_gene: TRBJ2-2
d_gene: TRBD1
abundance: NA
v_gene: TRBV29-1
CDR3nt: TGCAGCGGTGACAGGGAGTCGACCGGGGAGCTGTTTTTT
CDR3aa: CSGDRESTGELFF

j_gene: TRBJ2-5
d_gene: NA
abundance: NA
v_gene: TRBV7-8
CDR3nt: TGTGCCAGCAGCTTCTTAGGCAGGACCCAAGAGACCCAGTACTTC
CDR3aa: CASSFLGRTQETQYF

j_gene: TRBJ2-7
d_gene: TRBD1
abundance: NA
v_gene: TRBV2
CDR3nt: TGTGCCAGCAGCCAGGGGGCGGGTGCCCACTACGAGCAGTACTTC
CDR3aa: CASSQGAGAHYEQYF

j_gene: TRBJ1-2
d_gene: NA
abundance: NA
v_gene: TRBV27
CDR3nt: TGTGCCAGCAGTTCCTCCCAAGAGTTCACAGAACTTTATGGCTACACCTTC
CDR3aa: CASSSSQEFTELYGYTF

j_gene: TRBJ2-7
d_gene: TRBD2
abundance: NA
v_gene: TRBV29-1
CDR3nt: TGCAGCGTTGCCGAATTTGGCGGGAGTACCCACGAGCAGTACTTC
CDR3aa: CSVAEFGGSTHEQYF

j_gene: TRBJ1-5
d_gene: NA
abundance: NA
v_gene: TRBV9
CDR3nt: TGTGCCAGCAGCGTAGAGGGGACGTATCAGCCCCAGCATTTT
CDR3aa: CASSVEGTYQPQHF

j_gene: TRBJ1-2
d_gene: NA
abundance: once
v_gene: TRBV19
CDR3nt: TGTGCCAGTAGTATAGCTGGGAGCTATGGCTACACCTTC
CDR3aa: CASSIAGSYGYTF

j_gene: TRBJ1-2
d_gene: TRBD1
abundance: NA
v_gene: TRBV27
CDR3nt: TGTGCCAGCAGGATGTCCCCAGGGGGTCACTATGGCTACACCTTC
CDR3aa: CASRMSPGGHYGYTF

j_gene: TRBJ1-2
d_gene: NA
abundance: NA
v_gene: TRBV6-5
CDR3nt: TGTGCCAGCAGTTACCTAGGACAGTCCTATGGCTACACCTTC
CDR3aa: CASSYLGQSYGYTF

j_gene: TRBJ2-3
d_gene: NA
abundance: NA
v_gene: TRBV7-2
CDR3nt: TGTGCCAGCAGCAGCTCCAGCGAGGGAGATACGCAGTATTTT
CDR3aa: CASSSSSEGDTQYF

j_gene: TRBJ1-5
d_gene: TRBD1
abundance: NA
v_gene: TRBV19
CDR3nt: TGTGCCAGTAGTCCAGCGGACAGGGAGGTGAGTCAGCCCCAGCATTTT
CDR3aa: CASSPADREVSQPQHF

j_gene: TRBJ2-7
d_gene: NA
abundance: NA
v_gene: TRBV19
CDR3nt: TGTGCCAGTAGTATGGGGAAAATCGGGGGCGGGTACGAGCAGTACTTC
CDR3aa: CASSMGKIGGGYEQYF

j_gene: TRBJ2-5
d_gene: TRBD2
abundance: once
v_gene: TRBV27
CDR3nt: TGTGCCAGCGGAGGACTAGCGGGGGGGATAGAGACCCAGTACTTC
CDR3aa: CASGGLAGGIETQYF

j_gene: TRBJ2-3
d_gene: TRBD1
abundance: NA
v_gene: TRBV27
CDR3nt: TGTGCCAGCAGATTCCGGGACAGGGGCACAGATACGCAGTATTTT
CDR3aa: CASRFRDRGTDTQYF

j_gene: TRBJ2-2
d_gene: NA
abundance: NA
v_gene: TRBV30
CDR3nt: TGTGCCTGGACTAGCGACGCCGGGGAGCTGTTTTTT
CDR3aa: CAWTSDAGELFF

j_gene: TRBJ1-3
d_gene: NA
abundance: NA
v_gene: TRBV9
CDR3nt: TGTGCCAGCAGCGTAGTAGGGGGACCGGGTGGTGCTGGAAACACCATATATTTT
CDR3aa: CASSVVGGPGGAGNTIYF

j_gene: TRBJ1-1
d_gene: NA
abundance: NA
v_gene: TRBV7-9
CDR3nt: TGTGCCAGCAGCCCCCCTGCCGGGGAGCTGAACACTGAAGCTTTCTTT
CDR3aa: CASSPPAGELNTEAFF

j_gene: TRBJ2-5
d_gene: NA
abundance: NA
v_gene: TRBV10-1
CDR3nt: TGCGCCAGCAGTGAGTCGGCAGGGGAACGACAAGAGACCCAGTACTTC
CDR3aa: CASSESAGERQETQYF

j_gene: TRBJ2-1
d_gene: NA
abundance: NA
v_gene: TRBV19
CDR3nt: TGTGCCAGTCTGGACGGCCATGAGCAGTTCTTC
CDR3aa: CASLDGHEQFF

j_gene: TRBJ2-2
d_gene: TRBD2
abundance: NA
v_gene: TRBV7-9
CDR3nt: TGTGCCAGCAGCCGACTAGCGGGTAGTTCCGGGGAGCTGTTTTTT
CDR3aa: CASSRLAGSSGELFF

j_gene: TRBJ2-3
d_gene: NA
abundance: NA
v_gene: TRBV7-3
CDR3nt: TGTGCCAGCAGCTTCCCCGGGACGAGCACAGATACGCAGTATTTT
CDR3aa: CASSFPGTSTDTQYF

j_gene: TRBJ2-3
d_gene: NA
abundance: NA
v_gene: TRBV27
CDR3nt: TGTGCCAGCCGCGGGGTTATCACAGATACGCAGTATTTT
CDR3aa: CASRGVITDTQYF

j_gene: TRBJ1-1
d_gene: TRBD1
abundance: NA
v_gene: TRBV19
CDR3nt: TGTGCCAGTAGTACAGGGGGAAACACTGAAGCTTTCTTT
CDR3aa: CASSTGGNTEAFF

j_gene: TRBJ2-2
d_gene: TRBD2
abundance: NA
v_gene: TRBV7-6
CDR3nt: TGTGCCAGCAGCTTAGGCGGGGGCACCGGGGAGCTGTTTTTT
CDR3aa: CASSLGGGTGELFF

j_gene: TRBJ2-2
d_gene: NA
abundance: NA
v_gene: TRBV19
CDR3nt: TGTGCCAGTAGTTATTACACCGGGGAGCTGTTTTTT
CDR3aa: CASSYYTGELFF

j_gene: TRBJ1-2
d_gene: NA
abundance: NA
v_gene: TRBV12-5
CDR3nt: TGTGCTAGTGGTTTGGGGCCTCTGGGCTACACCTTC
CDR3aa: CASGLGPLGYTF

j_gene: TRBJ2-5
d_gene: NA
abundance: NA
v_gene: TRBV5-6
CDR3nt: TGTGCCAGCAGCCTAGTCGGGCCCCAAGAGACCCAGTACTTC
CDR3aa: CASSLVGPQETQYF

j_gene: TRBJ2-5
d_gene: TRBD1
abundance: once
v_gene: TRBV5-4
CDR3nt: TGTGCCAGCACCGGACAGGGAGAGACCCAGTACTTC
CDR3aa: CASTGQGETQYF

j_gene: TRBJ2-3
d_gene: TRBD2
abundance: NA
v_gene: TRBV27
CDR3nt: TGTGCCAGCCAACTAGCGGGTTTCGTGGATACGCAGTATTTT
CDR3aa: CASQLAGFVDTQYF

j_gene: TRBJ2-7
d_gene: TRBD1
abundance: NA
v_gene: TRBV7-9
CDR3nt: TGTGCCAGCAGCTCCGGGACAGGTGTCGAATACGAGCAGTACTTC
CDR3aa: CASSSGTGVEYEQYF

j_gene: TRBJ2-5
d_gene: NA
abundance: NA
v_gene: TRBV19
CDR3nt: TGTGCCAGTAGTATAGTCGGCCAAGAGACCCAGTACTTC
CDR3aa: CASSIVGQETQYF

j_gene: TRBJ1-1
d_gene: TRBD1
abundance: once
v_gene: TRBV27
CDR3nt: TGTGCCAGCAGTTCGACAGGGGGTTACCTGCTTGAAGCTTTCTTT
CDR3aa: CASSSTGGYLLEAFF

j_gene: TRBJ2-1
d_gene: TRBD2
abundance: NA
v_gene: TRBV15
CDR3nt: TGTGCCACCAGCAGAGGGACTAGCGGAACCAATGAGCAGTTCTTC
CDR3aa: CATSRGTSGTNEQFF

j_gene: TRBJ1-1
d_gene: NA
abundance: NA
v_gene: TRBV27
CDR3nt: TGTGCCAGCAGTTCCGGGAACTCGAACACTGAAGCTTTCTTT
CDR3aa: CASSSGNSNTEAFF

j_gene: TRBJ1-1
d_gene: NA
abundance: NA
v_gene: TRBV7-9
CDR3nt: TGTGCCAGCAGCTTACCGACACCGAACACTGAAGCTTTCTTT
CDR3aa: CASSLPTPNTEAFF

j_gene: TRBJ1-1
d_gene: TRBD1
abundance: NA
v_gene: TRBV11-3
CDR3nt: TGTGCCAGCAGCTGGGGACAGCCCAACACTGAAGCTTTCTTT
CDR3aa: CASSWGQPNTEAFF

j_gene: TRBJ2-2
d_gene: NA
abundance: once
v_gene: TRBV11-2
CDR3nt: TGTGCCAGCACCCCCAGGGGTACCGGGGAGCTGTTTTTT
CDR3aa: CASTPRGTGELFF

j_gene: TRBJ2-1
d_gene: TRBD2
abundance: NA
v_gene: TRBV2
CDR3nt: TGTGCCAGCAGTGAGGGTAGCGGGAACCCCTACAATGAGCAGTTCTTC
CDR3aa: CASSEGSGNPYNEQFF

j_gene: TRBJ2-5
d_gene: TRBD2
abundance: NA
v_gene: TRBV27
CDR3nt: TGTGCCAGCAGTCCGCGACTAGCGGGGGGGCCTAAGGAGGACCAGTACTTC
CDR3aa: CASSPRLAGGPKEDQYF

j_gene: TRBJ2-2
d_gene: NA
abundance: NA
v_gene: TRBV4-3
CDR3nt: TGCGCCAGCAGTTACCCTCCGGGACAATTTGGCGGGGAGCTGTTTTTT
CDR3aa: CASSYPPGQFGGELFF

j_gene: TRBJ2-7
d_gene: TRBD1
abundance: NA
v_gene: TRBV10-3
CDR3nt: TGTGCCATCAGTACCGGGACAGCCTACGAGCAGTACTTC
CDR3aa: CAISTGTAYEQYF